Each of the 26 T cell receptor beta chains below was sequenced from the same sample in a study of blood T cell repertoires in COVID-19. Profiled with immunoSEQ multiplex PCR; TCRdb holds only in-frame clones, not every one. This table has about 130,000 clones, 86% appearing once. Sequencing was done on a sample of peripheral blood. All receptors come from a human donor in a cohort sampled during active COVID-19.

CDR3 bases: TGTGCCACCAGTGATTTCGGCGGGGGCTCACGGCAGTACTTC. This codes for CATSDFGGGSRQYF. The chain links TRBV24-1 to TRBJ2-7, with D possibly being TRBD2 (7 bases). The germline V gene has CDR1 KGHDR and CDR2 SFDVKD. V dropped 1 base and J dropped 9 bases, with 15 bases sitting between them. The CDR3 has 14 amino acids.

The rearrangement joins TRBV18 to TRBJ2-7; 10 nucleotides match TRBD1. The germline V gene encodes CDR1 KGHSH and CDR2 LQKENI. With V trimmed by 4 bases and J by 4 bases, 4 bases remained unmatched. The CDR3 totals 14 residues. CDR3 in amino acids: CASSLWDRGYEQYF. The DNA of the CDR3 is TGTGCCAGCTCACTGTGGGACAGGGGATACGAGCAGTACTTC.

This rearrangement joins TRBV7-3 to TRBJ2-1, with a weak D call TRBD2 (5 bases). The germline V and J ends were trimmed by 0 bases and 9 bases, with 15 bases remaining between them. Germline loops: CDR1 SGHTA, CDR2 FQGTGA. The CDR3 is 15 amino acids. For the CDR3, the DNA is TGTGCCAGCAGCTTAACGCTAGCAGTTAACGCTGAGCAGTTCTTC. Amino acid sequence: CASSLTLAVNAEQFF. Complete variable domain (other parts from reference TRBV7-3 and TRBJ2-1): GAGVSQTPSNKVTEKGKYVELRCDPISGHTALYWYRQSLGQGPEFLIYFQGTGAADDSGLPNDRFFAVRPEGSVSTLKIQRTERGDSAVYLCASSLTLAVNAEQFFGPGTRLTVL.

This chain joins TRBV3-1 (or the pseudogene TRBV3-2) and TRBJ2-3, with 7 positions matching TRBD2. CDR3 length equals 15 residues. V shed 5 bases, J shed 2 bases, and the junction held 7 bases outside the gene matches. Germline V gene data show CDR1 as LGHDT and CDR2 as YNNKEL (reference sequence). CDR3 in amino acids: CASSLSGVFTDTQYF. The CDR3 nucleotides read TGTGCCAGCAGCTTAAGCGGGGTTTTCACAGATACGCAGTATTTT.

V gene TRBV5-1 combines with J gene TRBJ1-1, with TRBD1 as a possible D gene (6 bases). Per germline, CDR1 SGHRS and CDR2 YFSETQ. The V end was cut by 1 base, the J end by 5 bases, with 18 bases between. This CDR3 spans 16 amino acids. The CDR3 bases are TGCGCCAGCAGCTTGCCCATACAGGGCAGGAAGACTGAAGCTTTCTTT. Translation: CASSLPIQGRKTEAFF.

The chain has TRBV30 and TRBJ2-7; the match to TRBD1 covers 7 bases. Germline V gene lookup returns CDR1 GTSNPN and CDR2 SVGIG (reference sequence). J lost 5 bases, V lost 5 bases, and 15 bases had no gene match. The length of the CDR3 is 15 residues. CDR3 coding DNA: TGTGCCTGGGGACAGGTTCGGAGGTCGGCGCACGAGCAGTACTTC. Encoded protein: CAWGQVRRSAHEQYF.

This sequence joins TRBV6-5 and TRBJ2-7; 8 bases are shared with TRBD1. The germline V gene encodes CDR1 MNHEY and CDR2 SVGAGI. There are 14 residues in the CDR3. V dropped 2 bases and J dropped 7; count of bases not matched to a gene: 7. CDR3 nucleotides: TGTGCCAGCAGTTACGGGCAGGGGGCGGGGGAGCAGTACTTC. It specifies CASSYGQGAGEQYF.

The chain employs TRBV27 and TRBJ2-7; 8 nucleotides line up with TRBD1. The CDR3 consists of 14 residues. CDR1 MNHEY and CDR2 SMNVEV come from the germline V gene (reference sequence). V shed 3 bases and J 3 bases; nucleotides not matched to a gene: 4. The CDR3 protein is CASSFRDRYYEQYF. CDR3 sequence (DNA): TGTGCCAGCAGTTTCCGGGACAGGTACTACGAGCAGTACTTC.

The chain is built from TRBV24-1 and TRBJ2-5, with 9 nucleotides matching TRBD2. The junction had 6 bases not matched to a gene; V was cut back by 6 bases and J by 2 bases. Germline V lookup: CDR1 KGHDR, CDR2 SFDVKD. The CDR3 is 15 amino acids. The CDR3 reads CATSRAGGGQETQYF. In nucleotides, the CDR3 is TGTGCCACCAGTCGGGCGGGAGGGGGACAAGAGACCCAGTACTTC.

The genes are TRBV19 and TRBJ2-7, with TRBD2 matching 8 bases. This CDR3 is built from 16 residues. Germline assignment: CDR1 LNHDA and CDR2 SQIVND (reference sequence). After removal of 3 bases from V and 2 bases from J, the junction contained 9 bases not matched to a gene. CDR3 in amino acids: CASSMTGGPVTYEQYF. The CDR3 DNA follows: TGTGCCAGTAGTATGACGGGAGGGCCGGTCACCTACGAGCAGTACTTC.

The gene calls are TRBV3-1 (or the pseudogene TRBV3-2) and TRBJ1-1, with 7 bases identical to TRBD1. The junction had 7 bases not matched to a gene; V was cut back by 5 bases and J by 4 bases. CDR3 length: 14 amino acids. Germline V gene sequence: CDR1 LGHDT, CDR2 YNNKEL (reference sequence). As DNA, the CDR3 is TGTGCCAGCAGCGAGACAGGGCGACGCACTGAAGCTTTCTTT. Translating it yields CASSETGRRTEAFF.

The chain combines TRBV29-1 with TRBJ2-7, with 9 bases lining up with TRBD1. Germline-derived CDR1 and CDR2 are SQVTM and ANQGSEA. Trimming cost V 6 bases and J 1 base; bases outside gene matches: 4. The CDR3 contains 13 residues. The CDR3 loop is CSVGGQGSYEQYF. The CDR3 DNA sequence: TGCAGCGTGGGGGGACAGGGATCCTACGAGCAGTACTTC.

This clone has just one count. The chain joins TRBV9 to TRBJ1-4; 8 nucleotides agree with TRBD1. Germline CDR1 is SGDLS and CDR2 is YYNGEE. J gave up 1 base and V 3 bases, and 2 bases lay outside the gene matches. The CDR3 sequence is 15 residues long. The chain's CDR3 is CASSGGQVTNEKLFF. The CDR3 DNA reads as TGTGCCAGCAGCGGGGGACAGGTAACTAATGAAAAACTGTTTTTT.

The chain has TRBV13 and TRBJ2-3; 8 nucleotides align to TRBD2. J lost 1 base, V lost 0 bases, and 3 bases had no gene match. The length of the CDR3 is 16 residues. Germline lookup yields CDR1 PRHDT and CDR2 FYEKMQ (reference sequence). In DNA form, the CDR3 reads TGTGCCAGCAGCTTAGGGGCGGGAGGACGCACAGATACGCAGTATTTT. Amino acids: CASSLGAGGRTDTQYF.

The V call is TRBV5-5, the J call TRBJ1-1; D not certain. This CDR3 has 16 amino acids. Trimming cost V 3 bases and J 0 bases, with 15 bases left between them. Germline-derived CDR1 and CDR2 are SGHKS and YYEKEE (reference sequence). The CDR3: CASSSSVALMNTEAFF. The CDR3 bases are TGTGCCAGCAGCTCGTCGGTTGCTCTCATGAACACTGAAGCTTTCTTT.

The rearrangement links TRBV15 to TRBJ2-7; 8 bases agree with TRBD1. The CDR3 length is 14 residues. The ends lost 0 bases at V and 3 bases at J; junction bases unmatched: 1. CDR1 is LNHNV, CDR2 YYDKDF, per germline (reference sequence). The CDR3 here is CATSREDRGYEQYF. The CDR3 coding sequence is TGTGCCACCAGCAGAGAAGACAGGGGCTACGAGCAGTACTTC.

The rearrangement links TRBV19 to TRBJ2-7; D might be TRBD1 (5 bases). V shed 4 bases and J shed 2 bases, with 9 bases lying between them. Germline V lookup: CDR1 LNHDA, CDR2 SQIVND (reference sequence). The CDR3 is 13 residues long. CDR3 sequence: CASSKDTAYEQYF. The DNA of the CDR3 is TGTGCCAGTAGTAAGGACACAGCCTACGAGCAGTACTTC.

This chain joins TRBV5-1 and TRBJ2-7, with D unclear. Between the trimmed V and J ends, which lost 5 bases and 3 bases, there was a span of 12 bases. Germline-derived CDR1 and CDR2 are SGHRS and YFSETQ. This CDR3 has 13 amino acids. CDR3 nucleotides: TGCGCCAGCAGGTTATCGACGGGCTACGAGCAGTACTTC. This encodes CASRLSTGYEQYF.

The V call is TRBV10-1, the J call TRBJ1-1, with 12 positions matching TRBD1. Germline V gene sequence: CDR1 WNHNN, CDR2 SYGVQD (reference sequence). Germline trimming cut 7 bases from V and 1 base from J; bases unmatched to any gene: 7. The CDR3 has 16 residues. CDR3 in DNA: TGCGCCAGCAAGCGGGACAGGGGGCTTGGGAACACTGAAGCTTTCTTT. This codes for CASKRDRGLGNTEAFF.

The rearrangement uses TRBV10-3 and TRBJ2-7; 11 bases fit TRBD1. V lost 4 bases and J lost 2; bases outside the gene matches: 1. Germline V lookup: CDR1 ENHRY, CDR2 SYGVKD. There are 14 residues in the CDR3. The CDR3 loop reads CAISGTGGAYEQYF. CDR3 in DNA: TGTGCCATCAGTGGGACAGGGGGCGCCTACGAGCAGTACTTC.

This clone has a single count. The chain recombines TRBV5-6 with TRBJ1-1; a weak D match, TRBD1 (5 bases). The CDR3 spans 16 residues. The V gene lost 0 bases and the J gene lost 2 bases, with 14 bases spanning the gap. CDR1 SGHDT and CDR2 YYEEEE come from the germline V gene. As DNA, the CDR3 is TGTGCCAGCAGCTTGGGATTCACAGGACCCAACACTGAAGCTTTCTTT. Amino acids: CASSLGFTGPNTEAFF.

This chain joins TRBV7-8 and TRBJ2-3, with unresolved D. V was cut by 1 base and J by 0 bases, with 8 bases left in between. Germline assignment: CDR1 SGHVS and CDR2 FQNEAQ. The CDR3 sequence is 15 residues long. For the CDR3, the DNA is TGTGCCAGCAGCTTAGTAGAAGTAAGCACAGATACGCAGTATTTT. As protein: CASSLVEVSTDTQYF.

The chain links TRBV28 to TRBJ2-1; 10 bases line up with TRBD2. The CDR3 has 12 amino acids. With V trimmed by 9 bases and J by 12 bases, 8 bases remained unmatched. Germline V lookup: CDR1 MDHEN, CDR2 SYDVKM. CDR3 amino acids: CASASGRALQFF. For the CDR3, the DNA is TGTGCCAGTGCCAGCGGGAGGGCCTTGCAGTTCTTC.

The chain has TRBV30 and TRBJ1-2; 10 bases fit TRBD1. The CDR3 spans 14 residues. Germline lookup yields CDR1 GTSNPN and CDR2 SVGIG (reference sequence). V lost 5 bases and J lost 4; bases outside the gene matches: 7. CDR3 loop: CAWEQTGGGYGYTF. CDR3 in DNA: TGTGCCTGGGAGCAGACAGGGGGCGGCTATGGCTACACCTTC.

The chain has TRBV3-1 (or the pseudogene TRBV3-2) and TRBJ2-3; 10 nucleotides match TRBD2. The germline gives CDR1 LGHDT, CDR2 YNNKEL (reference sequence). V gave up 1 base and J gave up 1 base; unmatched junction bases: 8. The CDR3 has 18 amino acids. The CDR3, as DNA: TGTGCCAGCAGCCAAGTCGTACTAGCGGGAACTCGCACAGATACGCAGTATTTT. It specifies CASSQVVLAGTRTDTQYF.

The chain employs TRBV5-1 and TRBJ1-6, with unresolved D. The CDR3 extends over 14 amino acids. Trimming pared 2 bases from V and 10 bases from J, leaving 13 bases between. From germline, CDR1 is SGHRS and CDR2 YFSETQ. The CDR3 coding sequence is TGCGCCAGCAGCTTCCCGGGATTCGAGTCACCCCTCCACTTT. This translates into CASSFPGFESPLHF.